This T cell receptor (beta chain) appears in the sequencing data of a study of T cell responses to AZD1222 COVID-19 vaccine. The wider study: Pooling of second doses given at about 4 or about 12 weeks was done.

This CDR3 has 15 amino acids. The germline V and J ends were trimmed by 6 bases and 2 bases, with 16 bases remaining between them. Germline V CDR1 and CDR2: LGHDT, YNNKEL (reference sequence). Assay used: immunoSEQ multiplex PCR; TCRdb lists only in-frame clones, some missing. The data hold just over 80,000 clones, with 85% to 90% observed a single time. The origin of this receptor is an adult in good health. This specimen was peripheral blood, taken on day 0 of AZD1222 vaccination. The chain combines TRBV3-1 (or the pseudogene TRBV3-2) with TRBJ1-2; unclear D gene. DNA of the CDR3: TGTGCCAGCAGGCCAAGTAACATTCCAAACTATGGCTACACCTTC. It is translated as CASRPSNIPNYGYTF.